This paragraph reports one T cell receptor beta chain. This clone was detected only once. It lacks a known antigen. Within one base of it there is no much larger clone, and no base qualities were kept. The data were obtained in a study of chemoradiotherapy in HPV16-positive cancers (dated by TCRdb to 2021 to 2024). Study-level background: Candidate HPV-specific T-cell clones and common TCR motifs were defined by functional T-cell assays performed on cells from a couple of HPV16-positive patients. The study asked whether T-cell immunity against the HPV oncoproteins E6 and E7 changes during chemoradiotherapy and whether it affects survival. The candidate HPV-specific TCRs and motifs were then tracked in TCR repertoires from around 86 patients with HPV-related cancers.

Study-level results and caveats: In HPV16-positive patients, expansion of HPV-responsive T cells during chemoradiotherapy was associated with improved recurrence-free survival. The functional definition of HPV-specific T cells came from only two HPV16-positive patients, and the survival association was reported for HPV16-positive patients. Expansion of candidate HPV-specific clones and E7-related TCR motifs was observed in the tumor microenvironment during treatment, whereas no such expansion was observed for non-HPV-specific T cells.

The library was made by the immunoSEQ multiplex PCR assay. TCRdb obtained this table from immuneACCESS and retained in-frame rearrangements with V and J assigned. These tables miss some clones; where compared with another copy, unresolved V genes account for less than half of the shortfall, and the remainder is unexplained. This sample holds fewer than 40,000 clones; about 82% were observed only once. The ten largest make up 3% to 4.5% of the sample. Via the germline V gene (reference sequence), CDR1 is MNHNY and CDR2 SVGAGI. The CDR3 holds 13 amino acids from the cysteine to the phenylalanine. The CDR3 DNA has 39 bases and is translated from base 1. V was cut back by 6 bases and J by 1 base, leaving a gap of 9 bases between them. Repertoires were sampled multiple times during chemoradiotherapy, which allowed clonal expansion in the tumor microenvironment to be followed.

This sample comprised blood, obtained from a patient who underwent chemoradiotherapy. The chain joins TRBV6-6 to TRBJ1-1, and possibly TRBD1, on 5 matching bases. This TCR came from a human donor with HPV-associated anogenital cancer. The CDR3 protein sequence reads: CASSDGQNTEAFF. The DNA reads TGTGCCAGCAGCGATGGACAGAACACTGAAGCTTTCTTT.